The 12 T cell receptor beta chains below were found in one sample sequenced in a study of human T cells and chemical hapten exposure. Time point denoted: patch test 3, about 24 weeks after DPC sensitization. Treatment meaning: therapeutic diphenylcyclopropenone sensitization with weekly scalp DPC. TCRdb re-analysed the RACE reads in MiXCR, keeping a single row per CDR3 protein. The sample shows approximately 88,000 distinct CDR3 sequences, 10% to 15% of them seen only once. The sequenced sample was whole blood, obtained in connection with sensitization to the hapten diphenylcyclopropenone (DPC). The source is a woman aged 50 to 60 with alopecia areata. Some clones in this sample may be carry-over from other donors' samples.

Many counts were recorded for this clonotype. J is TRBJ2-3 and V is TRBV2; D tentatively reads TRBD1 or TRBD2 (8 bases each). Germline CDR1 and CDR2: SNHLY and FYNNEI. The CDR3 consists of 14 residues. V lost 11 bases to trimming and J lost 4 bases, with 19 bases between them. CDR3 amino acids: CAGRQGREADTQYF. The CDR3, as DNA: TGTGCCGGAAGACAGGGGCGGGAGGCAGATACGCAGTATTTT.

Only a few counts were recorded for this clonotype. The chain links TRBV6-5 to TRBJ1-4; D unresolved. Per germline, CDR1 MNHEY and CDR2 SVGAGI. Trimming left V 6 bases short and J 0 bases short, with 11 bases between. This CDR3 spans 15 amino acids. In DNA form, the CDR3 reads TGTGCCAGCAGGCCTAAGGGAGCAACTAATGAAAAACTGTTTTTT. Translated: CASRPKGATNEKLFF.

The chain links TRBV21-1 to TRBJ1-2; the D call TRBD1 from the table was never checked on the DNA. TRBV21-1 is labeled a pseudogene. The CDR3 has 15 amino acids. The CDR3 DNA follows: TGTGCCAGCAGCAAAGTCGACAGGCCTAACTATGGCTACACCTTC. It yields the protein CASSKVDRPNYGYTF.

This clonotype has only a few counts. This chain connects TRBV7-9 to TRBJ2-2; the match to TRBD2 covers 8 bases. The CDR3 loop spans 17 amino acids. The V and J ends lost 0 bases and 1 base, in that order; junction bases with no gene match: 4. CDR1 SEHNR and CDR2 FQNEAQ come from the germline V gene (reference sequence). In DNA form, the CDR3 reads TGTGCCAGCAGCTTAGCGAGGCTAGCGGGGAACACCGGGGAGCTGTTTTTT. It translates to CASSLARLAGNTGELFF.

CDR3 nucleotides: TGTGCCAGCAGCTCGGACAGGGGACCCTACAATGAGCAGTTCTTC. Translating it yields CASSSDRGPYNEQFF. The rearrangement uses TRBV5-4 and TRBJ2-1; 9 nucleotides match TRBD1. CDR1 SGHNT and CDR2 YYREEE come from the germline V gene (reference sequence). The length of the CDR3 is 15 residues. J was trimmed by 2 bases and V by 3 bases; bases with no gene match: 3.

This clonotype was picked up many times. The rearrangement uses TRBV4-1 and TRBJ1-2, with 9 bases that match TRBD1. Trimming at V came to 0 bases and at J to 5 bases, leaving 10 bases not matched to a gene. Germline loops: CDR1 MGHRA, CDR2 YSYEKL. The CDR3 totals 17 residues. CDR3 in amino acids: CASSQEIQGASWYGYTF. CDR3 nucleotide sequence: TGCGCCAGCAGCCAAGAAATACAGGGGGCCTCTTGGTATGGCTACACCTTC.

Many counts were recorded for this clonotype. The chain couples TRBV5-1 to TRBJ2-6; D is tentatively TRBD1 or TRBD2 (5 bases each). Per the germline V gene, CDR1 is SGHRS and CDR2 is YFSETQ. CDR3 length: 18 residues. Between the trimmed V and J ends, which lost 4 bases and 0 bases, there was a span of 17 bases. The CDR3 loop is CASSPRTAGGSGANVLTF. CDR3 nucleotide sequence: TGCGCCAGCAGCCCCCGGACGGCTGGGGGCTCTGGGGCCAACGTCCTGACTTTC.

The chain employs TRBV29-1 and TRBJ1-1; D remains ambiguous. Trimming shortened V by 3 bases and J by 1 base, and 6 bases separated the two germline ends. This CDR3 region has 12 residues. CDR1 and CDR2 from the germline V gene are SQVTM and ANQGSEA. The CDR3 reads CSVEKENTEAFF. The CDR3 DNA follows: TGCAGCGTTGAGAAGGAGAACACTGAAGCTTTCTTT.

The rearrangement uses TRBV10-2 and TRBJ2-7, with TRBD2 matching 11 bases. Trimming took 8 bases from V and 3 from J; bases not matched to a gene: 6. The CDR3 contains 14 residues. Per germline, CDR1 WSHSY and CDR2 SAAADI. This CDR3 reads CASLGLAGNYEQYF. The CDR3 nucleotides read TGCGCCAGCCTTGGACTAGCGGGCAACTACGAGCAGTACTTC.

Ten or more counts support this clonotype. The V gene is TRBV7-9, the J gene TRBJ2-2; TRBD2 is a possible D gene (6 bases). The CDR3 has 17 amino acids. Trimming shortened V by 4 bases and J by 0 bases, and 15 bases separated the two germline ends. Germline V lookup: CDR1 SEHNR, CDR2 FQNEAQ (reference sequence). CDR3 coding DNA: TGTGCCAGCAGCTCAGTCCGGGGGAGACCGAACACCGGGGAGCTGTTTTTT. The encoded protein is CASSSVRGRPNTGELFF.

The chain links TRBV29-1 to TRBJ1-1, with D possibly being TRBD1 (5 bases). The length of the CDR3 is 13 residues. CDR1 and CDR2 (germline): SQVTM, ANQGSEA. V dropped 5 bases and J dropped 8 bases, with 18 bases sitting between them. Here the CDR3 DNA reads TGCAGCGTTTCCAGGGTCTTAAACCCCGAAGCTTTCTTT. Translated: CSVSRVLNPEAFF.

The CDR3 coding sequence is TGTGCCAGCAGTTTAGACTCGGCTAGCGGGAGCTACGAGCAGTACTTC. Amino acid sequence: CASSLDSASGSYEQYF. The gene calls are TRBV12-3 or TRBV12-4 and TRBJ2-7, with TRBD2 matching over 10 bases. J lost 3 bases, V lost 1 base, and 6 bases had no gene match. This CDR3 is 16 amino acids long.